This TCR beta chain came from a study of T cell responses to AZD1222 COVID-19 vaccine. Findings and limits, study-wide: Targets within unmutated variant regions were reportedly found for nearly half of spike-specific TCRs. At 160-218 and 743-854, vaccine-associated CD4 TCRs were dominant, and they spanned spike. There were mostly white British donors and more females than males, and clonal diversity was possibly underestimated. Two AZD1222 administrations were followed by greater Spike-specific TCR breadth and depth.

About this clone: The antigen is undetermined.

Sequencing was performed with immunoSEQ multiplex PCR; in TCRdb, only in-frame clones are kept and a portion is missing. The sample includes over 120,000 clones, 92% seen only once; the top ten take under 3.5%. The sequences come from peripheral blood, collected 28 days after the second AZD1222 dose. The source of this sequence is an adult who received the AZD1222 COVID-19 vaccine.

This chain's CDR3 is CASSQQAENTEAFF. Written as DNA, the CDR3 is TGTGCCAGCAGTCAGCAGGCAGAGAACACTGAAGCTTTCTTT. This rearrangement joins TRBV6-5 to TRBJ1-1; no definite D call. Germline CDR1 reads MNHEY; CDR2 reads SVGAGI. CDR3 length: 14 amino acids. The germline V and J ends were trimmed by 5 bases and 1 base, with 11 bases remaining between them.